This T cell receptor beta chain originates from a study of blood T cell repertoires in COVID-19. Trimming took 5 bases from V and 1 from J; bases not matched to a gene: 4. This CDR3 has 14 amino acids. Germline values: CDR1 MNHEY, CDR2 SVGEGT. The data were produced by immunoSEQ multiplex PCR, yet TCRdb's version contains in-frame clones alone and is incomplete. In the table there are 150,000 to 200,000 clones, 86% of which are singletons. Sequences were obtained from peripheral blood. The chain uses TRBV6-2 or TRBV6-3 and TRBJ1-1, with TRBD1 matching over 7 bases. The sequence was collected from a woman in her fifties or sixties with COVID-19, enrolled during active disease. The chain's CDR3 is CASSLRDRNTEAFF. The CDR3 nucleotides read TGTGCCAGCAGTCTCCGGGACAGGAACACTGAAGCTTTCTTT.